This entry describes one TCR beta chain. Its antigen is currently unknown. The V end lost 3 bases, the J end lost 4 bases, and 9 bases lay between the germline ends. Germline V gene data show CDR1 as KGHSH and CDR2 as LQKENI. The CDR3 runs to 13 residues. The data originate from a study of cytomegalovirus exposure and HLA in healthy donors. Study-level results: Previous analysis showed most TCR beta V segments were productive about 90% or about 30% of the time.

The PCR had 60 Vbeta and 13 Jbeta primers. Measured with immunoSEQ multiplex PCR; TCRdb has only the in-frame clones, and not every one. The sample holds approximately 73,000 clones, roughly 70% seen once. This chain connects TRBV18 to TRBJ2-5, with TRBD1 as a possible D gene (6 bases). Sequencing was performed on PBMCs. This TCR was sampled from a man in his 70s in good health and CMV-seronegative. Here the CDR3 reads CASSPGQPETQYF. In DNA, the CDR3 is TGTGCCAGCTCACCTGGACAGCCAGAGACCCAGTACTTC.